The 22 T cell receptor beta chains below come from one sample, sequenced in a study of control samples from healthy donors and cancer patients. The protocol was immunoSEQ multiplex PCR, while the TCRdb copy is restricted to in-frame clones and leaves out a portion. The sample yields fewer than 80,000 clones, 85% to 90% seen once. Sequences were obtained from PBMCs. Receptors originate from a man between 60 and 75 years old with colorectal cancer.

The genes are TRBV6-1 and TRBJ1-2; D unclear. CDR1 is MNHNS and CDR2 is SASEGT in the germline V gene. V lost 0 bases, J lost 8 bases, and 10 bases lay in between. The CDR3 covers 13 residues. CDR3 in amino acids: CASSEAETTGYTF. The CDR3 DNA follows: TGTGCCAGCAGTGAAGCAGAGACCACGGGCTACACCTTC.

The chain carries TRBV6-5 and TRBJ1-4; 7 bases agree with TRBD1. V gave up 6 bases and J gave up 1 base; unmatched junction bases: 5. The germline V gene has CDR1 MNHEY and CDR2 SVGAGI. CDR3 length equals 15 residues. The CDR3 sequence: CASSRQGGTNEKLFF. CDR3 sequence (DNA): TGTGCCAGCAGCCGACAGGGAGGAACTAATGAAAAACTGTTTTTT.

This chain connects TRBV6-1 to TRBJ1-1; 7 bases are a match to TRBD1. V lost 0 bases and J lost 5; bases outside the gene matches: 9. This CDR3 is 16 amino acids long. The germline CDR1 and CDR2 sequences are MNHNS and SASEGT. Written as DNA, the CDR3 is TGTGCCAGCAGTGAAGCTGGGGAGGGGGCTAGGACTGAAGCTTTCTTT. Its protein product is CASSEAGEGARTEAFF.

This chain uses TRBV18 with TRBJ1-5; D gene uncertain. CDR1 and CDR2 from the germline V gene are KGHSH and LQKENI. The V gene lost 1 base and the J gene lost 0 bases, with 7 bases spanning the gap. CDR3 length: 15 residues. The CDR3 nucleotides are TGTGCCAGCTCACCACAGGATCATAGCAATCAGCCCCAGCATTTT. Its protein product is CASSPQDHSNQPQHF.

The rearrangement uses TRBV14 and TRBJ2-1; D is undetermined. This CDR3 contains 15 residues. The V gene lost 1 base and the J gene lost 0 bases, with 7 bases spanning the gap. Germline V gives CDR1 SGHDN, CDR2 FVKESK. CDR3 residues: CASSQVSGSYNEQFF. In nucleotides, the CDR3 is TGTGCCAGCAGCCAAGTATCAGGCTCCTACAATGAGCAGTTCTTC.

This clone was detected only once. The chain is built from TRBV6-5 and TRBJ2-1, with 10 positions matching TRBD2. V trimming: 8 bases; J trimming: 7 bases; junction bases outside the gene matches: 14. The CDR3 runs to 16 residues. Germline loops: CDR1 MNHEY, CDR2 SVGAGI. Here the CDR3 DNA reads TGTGCCAGCCGTTTCATGCGAGGACTAGCGGTTAATGAGCAGTTCTTC. Its protein product is CASRFMRGLAVNEQFF.

This chain joins TRBV5-1 and TRBJ2-3; D might be TRBD1 (7 bases). The CDR3 is made up of 16 amino acids. From germline, CDR1 is SGHRS and CDR2 YFSETQ. Trimming took off 2 bases at V and 4 bases at J, with 17 bases between the two ends. CDR3 region: CASSFRGTESSDTQYF. For the CDR3, the DNA is TGCGCCAGCAGCTTCCGCGGGACAGAGTCCTCAGATACGCAGTATTTT.

The J gene is TRBJ2-5, the V gene TRBV24-1; the D gene is possibly TRBD1 (6 bases). In germline, CDR1 is KGHDR, CDR2 SFDVKD. The CDR3 extends over 15 amino acids. Trimming took off 2 bases at V and 3 bases at J, with 12 bases between the two ends. CDR3 nucleotides: TGTGCCACCAGTGATTCCCGACAGGTAAAAGAGACCCAGTACTTC. Protein sequence: CATSDSRQVKETQYF.

This clone was detected only once. This chain uses TRBV24-1 with TRBJ2-1; D unclear. With 3 bases removed from V and 1 base from J, the gap between germline ends came to 12 bases. CDR1 and CDR2 from the germline V gene are KGHDR and SFDVKD. The CDR3 length is 16 residues. The CDR3 here is CATSDVGSGSYNEQFF. The CDR3 coding sequence is TGTGCCACCAGTGATGTCGGTTCTGGATCCTACAATGAGCAGTTCTTC.

The J gene is TRBJ2-2, the V gene TRBV7-3; the D is unclear. This CDR3 comprises 12 residues. V dropped 1 base and J dropped 7 bases, with 4 bases sitting between them. The germline CDR1 and CDR2 sequences are SGHTA and FQGTGA. The CDR3 sequence: CASSLRVGELFF. CDR3 nucleotide sequence: TGTGCCAGCAGCTTAAGGGTCGGGGAGCTGTTTTTT.

The CDR3 nucleotides read TGTGCCAGCAGTCCAGGACAGGGGGGTGGCTACACCTTC. Its protein product is CASSPGQGGGYTF. The chain recombines TRBV12-3 or TRBV12-4 with TRBJ1-2; 10 bases match TRBD1. V gave up 5 bases and J gave up 7 bases; unmatched junction bases: 4. The length of the CDR3 is 13 residues.

This clone was observed a few times. V usage is TRBV2 and J usage is TRBJ1-3, with 9 bases identical to TRBD1. With V trimmed by 6 bases and J by 2 bases, 2 bases remained unmatched. The CDR3 contains 14 residues. CDR1 is SNHLY and CDR2 is FYNNEI in the germline V gene. The CDR3, as DNA: TGTGCCAGCAGGGGGACAGGGACTGGAAACACCATATATTTT. It specifies CASRGTGTGNTIYF.

Regarding this clone: This specimen includes other DNA sequences encoding the same CDR3. The chain employs TRBV28 and TRBJ1-2; 7 nucleotides match TRBD1. This CDR3 has 13 residues. Germline CDR1 is MDHEN and CDR2 is SYDVKM. Trimming at V came to 6 bases and at J to 3 bases, leaving 4 bases not matched to a gene. The CDR3 DNA is TGTGCCAGCAGCTCCGGACAGGACTATGGCTACACCTTC. Translated, it gives CASSSGQDYGYTF.

The CDR3 nucleotides are TGTGCCAGCAGCCCAAACTTGGGTTACGAGCAGTACTTC. It encodes CASSPNLGYEQYF. V gene TRBV6-5 combines with J gene TRBJ2-7; the D is unclear. The CDR3 loop spans 13 amino acids. Germline V lookup: CDR1 MNHEY, CDR2 SVGAGI. V gave up 6 bases and J gave up 4 bases, with 13 bases separating them.

This clone was detected only once. The rearrangement uses TRBV28 and TRBJ1-4, with a tentative D call TRBD1 (5 bases). Germline V gene lookup returns CDR1 MDHEN and CDR2 SYDVKM. With 9 bases removed from V and 8 bases from J, the gap between germline ends came to 10 bases. This CDR3 comprises 11 residues. This CDR3 is CASWGEEKLFF. DNA of the CDR3: TGTGCCAGTTGGGGGGAGGAAAAACTGTTTTTT.

The CDR3 DNA reads TGTGCCAGCAGCCAATCCTGGGGGGGTGGGTACGAGCAGTACTTC. Translation gives CASSQSWGGGYEQYF. The chain uses TRBV4-2 and TRBJ2-7; 7 positions match TRBD2. Germline CDR1 and CDR2: LGHNA and YNFKEQ. Germline trimming cut 2 bases from V and 4 bases from J; bases unmatched to any gene: 8. The CDR3 contains 15 residues.

The chain links TRBV5-4 to TRBJ1-2, with a tentative D call TRBD1 (5 bases). CDR3 size: 13 residues. V was shortened by 0 bases and J by 7 bases, with 10 bases between the two germline ends. Germline loops: CDR1 SGHNT, CDR2 YYREEE (reference sequence). The CDR3: CASSLGGGRGYTF. In nucleotides, the CDR3 is TGTGCCAGCAGCTTGGGCGGGGGTCGTGGCTACACCTTC.

The rearrangement links TRBV9 to TRBJ2-3; D is uncertain. V lost 4 bases to trimming and J lost 2 bases, with 5 bases between them. Germline CDR1 reads SGDLS; CDR2 reads YYNGEE. The CDR3 length is 12 residues. The CDR3: CASSIHTDTQYF. CDR3 nucleotides: TGTGCCAGCAGCATCCACACAGATACGCAGTATTTT.

The V call is TRBV19, the J call TRBJ2-7; the match to TRBD2 covers 9 bases. Trimming cost V 5 bases and J 9 bases; bases outside gene matches: 14. The CDR3 extends over 15 amino acids. The V gene's germline CDR1 is LNHDA and CDR2 SQIVND (reference sequence). This CDR3 reads CASSPTGTSILTQYF. Here the CDR3 DNA reads TGTGCCAGTAGTCCAACCGGGACTAGCATCCTGACGCAGTACTTC.

The rearrangement links TRBV28 to TRBJ2-7; D is undetermined. The germline V gene encodes CDR1 MDHEN and CDR2 SYDVKM. The CDR3 spans 13 residues. The V gene lost 6 bases and the J gene lost 2 bases, with 11 bases spanning the gap. The CDR3 DNA sequence: TGTGCCAGCAGGCCCGACACCACCTACGAGCAGTACTTC. Translated, it gives CASRPDTTYEQYF.

This clone occurred a few times. The chain uses TRBV6-8 and TRBJ1-2, with a possible D match to TRBD1 (5 bases). From germline, CDR1 is MNHGY and CDR2 SAAAGT. V was shortened by 2 bases and J by 1 base, with 20 bases between the two germline ends. The CDR3 covers 18 residues. CDR3 nucleotides: TGTGCCAGCAGTTACCGGCGGGGACCCTCTGGGCTTAACTATGGCTACACCTTC. Translated, it gives CASSYRRGPSGLNYGYTF.

The chain employs TRBV30 and TRBJ2-2; D uncertain. The CDR3 extends over 10 amino acids. V was cut by 5 bases and J by 6 bases, with 4 bases left in between. From germline, CDR1 is GTSNPN and CDR2 SVGIG (reference sequence). CDR3 nucleotides: TGTGCCTGGGGTTCCGGGGAGCTGTTTTTT. Its protein product is CAWGSGELFF.